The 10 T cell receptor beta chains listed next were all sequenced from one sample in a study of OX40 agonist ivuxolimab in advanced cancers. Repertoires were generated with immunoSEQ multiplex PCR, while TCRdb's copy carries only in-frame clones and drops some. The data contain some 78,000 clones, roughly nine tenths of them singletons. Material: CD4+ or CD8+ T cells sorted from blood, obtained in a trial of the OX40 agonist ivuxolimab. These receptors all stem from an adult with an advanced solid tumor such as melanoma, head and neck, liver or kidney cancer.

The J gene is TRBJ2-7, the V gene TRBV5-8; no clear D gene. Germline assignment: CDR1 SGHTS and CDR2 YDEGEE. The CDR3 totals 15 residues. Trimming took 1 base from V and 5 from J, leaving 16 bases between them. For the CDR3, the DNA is TGTGCCAGCAGCTTGATCGGTGTCATGATGGACGAGCAGTACTTC. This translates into CASSLIGVMMDEQYF.

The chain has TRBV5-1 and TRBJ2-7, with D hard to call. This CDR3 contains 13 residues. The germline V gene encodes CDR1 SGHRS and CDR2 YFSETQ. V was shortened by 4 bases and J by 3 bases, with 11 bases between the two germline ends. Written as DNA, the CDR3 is TGCGCCAGCAGCCCCCTTTTAAGCTACGAGCAGTACTTC. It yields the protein CASSPLLSYEQYF.

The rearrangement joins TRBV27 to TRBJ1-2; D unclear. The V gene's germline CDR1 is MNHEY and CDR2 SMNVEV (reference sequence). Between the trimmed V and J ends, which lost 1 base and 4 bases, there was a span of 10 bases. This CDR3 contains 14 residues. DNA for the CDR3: TGTGCCAGCAGTTTATGGCCGACTAGCTATGGCTACACCTTC. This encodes CASSLWPTSYGYTF.

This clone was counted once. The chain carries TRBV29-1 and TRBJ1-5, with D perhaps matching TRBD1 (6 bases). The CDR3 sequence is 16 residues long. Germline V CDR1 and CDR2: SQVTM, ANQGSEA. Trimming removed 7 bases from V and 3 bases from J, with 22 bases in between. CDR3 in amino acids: CSAQRVRDTYNQPQHF. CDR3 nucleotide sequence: TGCAGCGCCCAGAGGGTCCGGGACACCTACAATCAGCCCCAGCATTTT.

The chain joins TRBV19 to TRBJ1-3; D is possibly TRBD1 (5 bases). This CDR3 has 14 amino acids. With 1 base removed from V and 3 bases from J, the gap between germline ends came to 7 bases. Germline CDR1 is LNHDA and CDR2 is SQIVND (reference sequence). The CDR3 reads CASSIGDRGNTIYF. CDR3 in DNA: TGTGCCAGTAGTATAGGGGACCGTGGAAACACCATATATTTT.

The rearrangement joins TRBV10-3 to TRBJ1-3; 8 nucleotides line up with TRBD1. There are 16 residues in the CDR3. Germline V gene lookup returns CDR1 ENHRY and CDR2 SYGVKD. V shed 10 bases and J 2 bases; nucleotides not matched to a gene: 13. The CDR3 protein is CATSRDRQGAGNTIYF. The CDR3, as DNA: TGTGCCACGTCCCGGGACAGGCAAGGGGCTGGAAACACCATATATTTT.

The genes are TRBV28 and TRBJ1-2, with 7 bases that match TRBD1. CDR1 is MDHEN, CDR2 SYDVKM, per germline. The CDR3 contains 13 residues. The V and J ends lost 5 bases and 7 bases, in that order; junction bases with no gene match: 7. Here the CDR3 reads CASSTQGTGGYTF. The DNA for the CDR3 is TGTGCCAGCAGTACACAGGGGACGGGTGGCTACACCTTC.

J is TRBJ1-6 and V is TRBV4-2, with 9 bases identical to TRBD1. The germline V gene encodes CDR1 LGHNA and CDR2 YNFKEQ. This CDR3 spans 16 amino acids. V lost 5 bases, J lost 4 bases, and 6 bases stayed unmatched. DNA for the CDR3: TGTGCCAGCAGCTGGAGGGACAGGGCGTATAATTCACCCCTCCACTTT. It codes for CASSWRDRAYNSPLHF.

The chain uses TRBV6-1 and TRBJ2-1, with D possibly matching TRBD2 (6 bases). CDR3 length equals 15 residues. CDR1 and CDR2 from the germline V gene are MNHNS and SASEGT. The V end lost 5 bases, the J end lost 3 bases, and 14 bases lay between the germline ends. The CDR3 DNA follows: TGTGCCAGCAGTAACACTCCGGGACTCTACAATGAGCAGTTCTTC. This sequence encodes CASSNTPGLYNEQFF.

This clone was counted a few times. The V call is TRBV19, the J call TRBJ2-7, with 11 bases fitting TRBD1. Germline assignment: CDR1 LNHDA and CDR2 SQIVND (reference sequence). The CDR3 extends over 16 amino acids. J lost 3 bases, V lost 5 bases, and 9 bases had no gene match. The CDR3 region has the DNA TGTGCCAGTAGTGCCTACCGGACAGGGGGCTACTACGAGCAGTACTTC. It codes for CASSAYRTGGYYEQYF. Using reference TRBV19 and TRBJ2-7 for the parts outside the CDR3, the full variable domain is DGGITQSPKYLFRKEGQNVTLSCEQNLNHDAMYWYRQDPGQGLRLIYYSQIVNDFQKGDIAEGYSVSREKKESFPLTVTSAQKNPTAFYLCASSAYRTGGYYEQYFGPGTRLTVT.